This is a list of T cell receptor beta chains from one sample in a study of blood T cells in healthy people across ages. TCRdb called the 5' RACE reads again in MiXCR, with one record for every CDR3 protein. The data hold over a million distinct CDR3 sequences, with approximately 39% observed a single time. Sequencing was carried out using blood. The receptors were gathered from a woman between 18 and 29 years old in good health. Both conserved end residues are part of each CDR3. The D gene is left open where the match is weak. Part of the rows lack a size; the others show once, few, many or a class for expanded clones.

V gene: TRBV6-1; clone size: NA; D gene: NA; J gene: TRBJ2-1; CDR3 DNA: TGTGCCAGCAACAGACTGGGTAGCTCCTACAATGAGCAGTTCTTC; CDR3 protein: CASNRLGSSYNEQFF
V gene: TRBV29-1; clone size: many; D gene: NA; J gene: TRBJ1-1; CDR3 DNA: TGCAGCGTTGAACCTGGGTGGGCGATGAACACTGAAGCTTTCTTT; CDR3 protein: CSVEPGWAMNTEAFF
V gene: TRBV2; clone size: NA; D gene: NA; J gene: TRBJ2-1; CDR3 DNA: TGTGCCAGCAGCTCTGACAGGATCTACAATGAGCAGTTCTTC; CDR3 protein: CASSSDRIYNEQFF
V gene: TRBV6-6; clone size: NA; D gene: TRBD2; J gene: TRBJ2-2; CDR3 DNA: TGTGCCAGCAGTAGACTAGCGGTGGGCACCGGGGAGCTGTTTTTT; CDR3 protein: CASSRLAVGTGELFF
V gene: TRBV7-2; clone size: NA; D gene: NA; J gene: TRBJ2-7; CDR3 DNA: TGTGCCAGCAGTCGGGGTGGAGGGCGGGGCAATGAGCAGTACTTC; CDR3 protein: CASSRGGGRGNEQYF
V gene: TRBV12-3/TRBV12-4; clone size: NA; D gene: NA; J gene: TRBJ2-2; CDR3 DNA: TGTGCCAGCAGTTTGCCGTCATCGCCCACCGGGGAGCTGTTTTTT; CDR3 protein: CASSLPSSPTGELFF
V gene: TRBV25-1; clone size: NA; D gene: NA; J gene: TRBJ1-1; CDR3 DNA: TGTGCCAGCTCCCTGGGTCCCGGGGTGAACACTGAAGCTTTCTTT; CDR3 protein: CASSLGPGVNTEAFF
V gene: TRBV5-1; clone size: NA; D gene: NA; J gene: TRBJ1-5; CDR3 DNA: TGCGCCAGCGGCTTGTCGGGATTTTATCAGCCCCAGCATTTT; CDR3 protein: CASGLSGFYQPQHF
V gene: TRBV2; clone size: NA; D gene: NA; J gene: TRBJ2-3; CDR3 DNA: TGTGCCAGCAGTGCAACCGGTCGGGGGCCTAGCACAGATACGCAGTATTTT; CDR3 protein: CASSATGRGPSTDTQYF
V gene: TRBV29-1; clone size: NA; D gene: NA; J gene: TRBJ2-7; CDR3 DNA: TGCAGCGTTAATATACAGAGCTACGAGCAGTACTTC; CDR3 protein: CSVNIQSYEQYF
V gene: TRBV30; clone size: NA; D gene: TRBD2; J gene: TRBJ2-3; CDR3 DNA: TGTGCCTGGAGTGTAATAGTCGCTAGCGGGAGGAATACGCAGTATTTT; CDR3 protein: CAWSVIVASGRNTQYF
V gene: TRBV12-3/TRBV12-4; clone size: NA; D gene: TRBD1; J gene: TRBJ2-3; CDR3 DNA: TGTGCCAGCAGGGCGACAGGGACAGATACGGAATATTTT; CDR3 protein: CASRATGTDTEYF
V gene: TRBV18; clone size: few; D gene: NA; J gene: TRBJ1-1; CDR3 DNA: TGTGCCAGCTCCTGGGGGGCTGACACTGAAGCTTTCTTT; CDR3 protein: CASSWGADTEAFF
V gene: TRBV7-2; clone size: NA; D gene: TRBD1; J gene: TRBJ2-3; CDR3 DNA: TGTGCCAGCAGAAGGGGGCGCGGCACAGATACGCAGTATTTT; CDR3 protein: CASRRGRGTDTQYF
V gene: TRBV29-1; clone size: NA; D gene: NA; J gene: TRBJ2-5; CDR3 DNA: TGCAGCGTTGATTCCTATCAAGAGACCCAGTACTTC; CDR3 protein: CSVDSYQETQYF
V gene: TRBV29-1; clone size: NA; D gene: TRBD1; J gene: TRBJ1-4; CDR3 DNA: TGCAGCATGAGACAGGGGGCTGGTGAAAAACTGTTTTTT; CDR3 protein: CSMRQGAGEKLFF
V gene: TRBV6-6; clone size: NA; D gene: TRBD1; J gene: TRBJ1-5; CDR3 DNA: TGTGCCAGCAGCTCGGACAGGAGCTATCAGCCCCAGCATTTT; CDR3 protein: CASSSDRSYQPQHF
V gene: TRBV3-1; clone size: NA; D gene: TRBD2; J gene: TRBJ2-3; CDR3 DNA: TGTGCCAGCAGCCAACAACTAGCGGTGGGGTTGGAAGATACGCAGTATTTT; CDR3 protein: CASSQQLAVGLEDTQYF
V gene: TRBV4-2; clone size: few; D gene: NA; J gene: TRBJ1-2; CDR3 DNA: TGTGCCAGCAGCCAAGACTGGGGGCGCCCATACTATGGCTACACCTTC; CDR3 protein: CASSQDWGRPYYGYTF
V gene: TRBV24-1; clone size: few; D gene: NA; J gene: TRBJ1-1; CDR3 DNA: TGTGCCACGGGGGGGGGGTCGGAGGTCACTGAAGCTTTCTTT; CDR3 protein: CATGGGSEVTEAFF
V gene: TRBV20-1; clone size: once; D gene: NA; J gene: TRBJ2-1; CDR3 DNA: TGCAGTGCTGGGCAAACCCGGGAGTCCTACAATGAGCAGTTCTTC; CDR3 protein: CSAGQTRESYNEQFF
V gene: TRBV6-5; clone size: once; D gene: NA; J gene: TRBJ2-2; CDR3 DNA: TGTGCCAGCAGTTATCAGACGGTGAACACCGGGGAGCTGTTTTTT; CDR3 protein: CASSYQTVNTGELFF
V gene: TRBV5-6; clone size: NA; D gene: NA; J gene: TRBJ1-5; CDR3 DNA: TGTGCCAGCAGCTTGCGGCCTGATCAGCCCCAGCATTTT; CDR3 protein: CASSLRPDQPQHF
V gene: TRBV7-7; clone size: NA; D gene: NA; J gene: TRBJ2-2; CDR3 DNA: TGTGCTAGCAGCTTAGAGTACCTCGCCGGGGAGCTGTTTTTT; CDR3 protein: CASSLEYLAGELFF
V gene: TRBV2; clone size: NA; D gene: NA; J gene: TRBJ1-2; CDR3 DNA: TGTGCCAGCAGTGAACGGGCACTATTAGGCTATGGCTACACCTTC; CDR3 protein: CASSERALLGYGYTF
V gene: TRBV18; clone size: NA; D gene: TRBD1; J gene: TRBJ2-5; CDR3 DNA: TGTGCCAGCTCACCTTCGGACAGGGGTGCGGAGACCCAGTACTTC; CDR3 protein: CASSPSDRGAETQYF
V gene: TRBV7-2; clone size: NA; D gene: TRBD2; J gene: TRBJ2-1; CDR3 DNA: TGTGCCAGCAGAGGAAGCGGGAGGGACCACGGGACATCCTACAATGAGCAGTTCTTC; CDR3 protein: CASRGSGRDHGTSYNEQFF
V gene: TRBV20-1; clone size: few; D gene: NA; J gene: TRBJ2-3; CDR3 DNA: TGCAGTGCTTCCGGCGGGGCGCGGGGACGGGAGTGGTTCGATACGCAGTATTTT; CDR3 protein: CSASGGARGREWFDTQYF
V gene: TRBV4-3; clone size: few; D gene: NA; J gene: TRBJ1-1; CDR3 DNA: TGCGCCAGCAGCCAAGGAAGGGACCTTCATTGGGGAGCTTTCTTT; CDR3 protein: CASSQGRDLHWGAFF
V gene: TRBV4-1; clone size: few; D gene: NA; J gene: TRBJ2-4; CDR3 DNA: TGCGCCAGCAGCTCCCAAGACCCTCAAAACATTCAGTACTTC; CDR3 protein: CASSSQDPQNIQYF
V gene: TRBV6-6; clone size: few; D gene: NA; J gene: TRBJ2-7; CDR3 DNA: TGTGCCAGCAGGCGGGACTCCTACAATGAGCAGTACTTC; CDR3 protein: CASRRDSYNEQYF
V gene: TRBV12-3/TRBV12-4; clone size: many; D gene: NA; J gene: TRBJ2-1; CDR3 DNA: TGTGCCAGCAGCATTCTGGTAGAGCAGTTCTTC; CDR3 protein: CASSILVEQFF
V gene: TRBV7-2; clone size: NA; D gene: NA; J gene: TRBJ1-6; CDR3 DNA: TGTGCCAGCAGCCTTCGGGACGGATATAATTCACCCCTCCACTTT; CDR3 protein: CASSLRDGYNSPLHF
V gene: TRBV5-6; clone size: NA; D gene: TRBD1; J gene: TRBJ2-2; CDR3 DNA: TGTGCCAGCAACCGGGACAGGGGGTTCGGGGAGCTGTTTTTT; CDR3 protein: CASNRDRGFGELFF
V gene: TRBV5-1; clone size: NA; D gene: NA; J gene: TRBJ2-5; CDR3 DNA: TGCGCCAGCCGGGAGCTCGAGGCCCAGTACTTC; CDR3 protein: CASRELEAQYF
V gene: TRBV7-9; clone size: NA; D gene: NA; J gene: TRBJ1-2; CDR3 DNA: TGTGCCAGCAGCTTTGCCGACAGCTATGGCTACACCTTC; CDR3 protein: CASSFADSYGYTF
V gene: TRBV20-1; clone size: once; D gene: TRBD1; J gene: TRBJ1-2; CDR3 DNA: TGCAGTGCTAGGGCGGGACAGGGGAGGCATGGCTACACCTTC; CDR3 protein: CSARAGQGRHGYTF
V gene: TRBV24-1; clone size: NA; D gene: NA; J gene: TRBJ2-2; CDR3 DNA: TGTGCCACCAGTGACCCCACAGTTACGAACACCGGGGAGCTGTTTTTT; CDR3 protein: CATSDPTVTNTGELFF
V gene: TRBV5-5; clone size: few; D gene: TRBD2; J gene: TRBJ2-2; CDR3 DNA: TGTGCCAGCAGAGGTAGCGGGGGGGAAAACACCGGGGAGCTGTTTTTT; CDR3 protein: CASRGSGGENTGELFF
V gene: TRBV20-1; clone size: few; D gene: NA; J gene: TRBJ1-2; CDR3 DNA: TGCAGTGCTAGTCCTTCTAACTATGGCTACACCTTC; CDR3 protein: CSASPSNYGYTF
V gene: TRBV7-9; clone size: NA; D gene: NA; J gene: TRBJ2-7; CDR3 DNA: TGTGCCGGCAGCTTAGGGCTAGCCGGGTACGAGCAGTACTTC; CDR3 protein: CAGSLGLAGYEQYF
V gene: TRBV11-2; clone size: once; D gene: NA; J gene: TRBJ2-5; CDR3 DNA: TGTGCCAGCAGCCGCTCCCAGATCAATGAGCAGTACTTC; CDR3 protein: CASSRSQINEQYF
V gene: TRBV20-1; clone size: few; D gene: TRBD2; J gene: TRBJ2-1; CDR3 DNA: TGCAGTGCTAACCAGGGTGCGGGGGGGCAAAATGAGCAGTTCTTC; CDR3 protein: CSANQGAGGQNEQFF
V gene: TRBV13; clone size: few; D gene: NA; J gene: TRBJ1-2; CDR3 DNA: TGTGCCAGCAGCTTAGGACAGAGCGGCTATGGCTACACCTTC; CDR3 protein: CASSLGQSGYGYTF
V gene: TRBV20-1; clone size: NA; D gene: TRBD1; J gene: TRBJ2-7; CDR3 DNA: TGCAGTGCTAGATCCCTAGGACAGGTCACCTACGAGCAGTACTTC; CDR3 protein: CSARSLGQVTYEQYF
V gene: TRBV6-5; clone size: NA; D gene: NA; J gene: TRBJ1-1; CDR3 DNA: TGTGCCAGCAGTTACTATATAGAGTCTGAAGCTTTCTTT; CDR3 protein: CASSYYIESEAFF
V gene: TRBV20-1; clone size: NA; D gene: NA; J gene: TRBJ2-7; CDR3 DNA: TGCAGTCCTTTCGGGGGGCAAAACGAGCAGTACTTC; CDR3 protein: CSPFGGQNEQYF
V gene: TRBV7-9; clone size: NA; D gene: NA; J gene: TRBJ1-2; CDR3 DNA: TGTGCCAGCAGCTTAGAGCTGACCGTTCCCTATGGCTACACCTTC; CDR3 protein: CASSLELTVPYGYTF
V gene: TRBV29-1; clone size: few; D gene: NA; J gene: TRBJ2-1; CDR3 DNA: TGCAGCGTTGAAGATCTGTACAGGGAGCAGTTCTTC; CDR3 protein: CSVEDLYREQFF
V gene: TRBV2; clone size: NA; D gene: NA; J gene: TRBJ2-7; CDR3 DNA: TGTGCCAGCATATTGGGGGGCTACAATGAGCAGTACTTC; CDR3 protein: CASILGGYNEQYF